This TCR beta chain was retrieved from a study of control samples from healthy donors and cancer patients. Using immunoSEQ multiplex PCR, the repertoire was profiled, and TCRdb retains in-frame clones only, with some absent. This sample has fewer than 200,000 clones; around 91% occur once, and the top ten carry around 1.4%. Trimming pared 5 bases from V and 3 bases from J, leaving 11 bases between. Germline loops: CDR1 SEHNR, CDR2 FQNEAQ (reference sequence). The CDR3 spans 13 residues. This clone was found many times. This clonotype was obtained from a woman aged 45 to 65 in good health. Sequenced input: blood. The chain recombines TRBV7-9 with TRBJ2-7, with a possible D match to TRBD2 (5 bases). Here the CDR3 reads CASSRPRGYEQYF. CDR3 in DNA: TGTGCCAGCAGCCGCCCCCGGGGCTACGAGCAGTACTTC.